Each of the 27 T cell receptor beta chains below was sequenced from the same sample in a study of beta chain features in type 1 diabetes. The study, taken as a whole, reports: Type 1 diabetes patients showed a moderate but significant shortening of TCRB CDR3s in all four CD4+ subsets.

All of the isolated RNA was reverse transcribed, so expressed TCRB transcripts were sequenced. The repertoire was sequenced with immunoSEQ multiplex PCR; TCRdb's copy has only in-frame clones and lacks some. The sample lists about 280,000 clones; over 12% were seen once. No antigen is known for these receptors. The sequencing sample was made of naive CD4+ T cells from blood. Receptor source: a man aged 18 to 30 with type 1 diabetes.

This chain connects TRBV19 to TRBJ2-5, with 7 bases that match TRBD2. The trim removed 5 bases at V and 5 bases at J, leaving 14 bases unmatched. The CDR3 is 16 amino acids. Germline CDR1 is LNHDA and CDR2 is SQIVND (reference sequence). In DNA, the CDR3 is TGTGCCAGTAGTTCTCCCGCCAGCGGGGTGGTTGAGACCCAGTACTTC. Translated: CASSSPASGVVETQYF. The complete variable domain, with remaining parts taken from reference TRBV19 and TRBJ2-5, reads DGGITQSPKYLFRKEGQNVTLSCEQNLNHDAMYWYRQDPGQGLRLIYYSQIVNDFQKGDIAEGYSVSREKKESFPLTVTSAQKNPTAFYLCASSSPASGVVETQYFGPGTRLLVL.

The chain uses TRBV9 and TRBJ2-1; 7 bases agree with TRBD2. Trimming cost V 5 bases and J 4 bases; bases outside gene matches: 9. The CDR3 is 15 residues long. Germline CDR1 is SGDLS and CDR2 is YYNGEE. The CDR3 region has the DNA TGTGCCAGCAGTACCGCTAGCGGCCCATACAATGAGCAGTTCTTC. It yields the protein CASSTASGPYNEQFF.

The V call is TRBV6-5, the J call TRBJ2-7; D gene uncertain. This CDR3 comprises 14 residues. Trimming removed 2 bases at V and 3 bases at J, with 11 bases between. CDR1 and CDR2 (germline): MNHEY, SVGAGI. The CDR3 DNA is TGTGCCAGCAGTTACGCCGGCGCGGACTACGAGCAGTACTTC. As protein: CASSYAGADYEQYF.

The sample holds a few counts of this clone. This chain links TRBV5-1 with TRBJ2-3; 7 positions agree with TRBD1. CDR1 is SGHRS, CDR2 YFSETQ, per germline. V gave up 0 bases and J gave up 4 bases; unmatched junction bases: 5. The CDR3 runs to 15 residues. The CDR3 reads CASSLGQGTPDTQYF. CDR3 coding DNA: TGCGCCAGCAGCTTGGGACAGGGAACCCCAGATACGCAGTATTTT.

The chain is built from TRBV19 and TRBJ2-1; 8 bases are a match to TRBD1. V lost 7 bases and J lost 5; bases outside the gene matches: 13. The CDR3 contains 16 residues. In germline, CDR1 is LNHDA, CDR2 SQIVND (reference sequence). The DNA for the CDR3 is TGTGCCAGTACCCGAATCCCGGGACAGGCCCACAATGAGCAGTTCTTC. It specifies CASTRIPGQAHNEQFF. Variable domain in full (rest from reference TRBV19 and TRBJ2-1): DGGITQSPKYLFRKEGQNVTLSCEQNLNHDAMYWYRQDPGQGLRLIYYSQIVNDFQKGDIAEGYSVSREKKESFPLTVTSAQKNPTAFYLCASTRIPGQAHNEQFFGPGTRLTVL.

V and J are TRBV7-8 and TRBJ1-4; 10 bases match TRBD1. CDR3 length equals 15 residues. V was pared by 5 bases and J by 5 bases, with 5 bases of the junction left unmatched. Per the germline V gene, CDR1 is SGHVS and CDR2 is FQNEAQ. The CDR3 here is CASSRRQGANEKLFF. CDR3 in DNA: TGTGCCAGCAGCCGGAGACAGGGGGCGAATGAAAAACTGTTTTTT.

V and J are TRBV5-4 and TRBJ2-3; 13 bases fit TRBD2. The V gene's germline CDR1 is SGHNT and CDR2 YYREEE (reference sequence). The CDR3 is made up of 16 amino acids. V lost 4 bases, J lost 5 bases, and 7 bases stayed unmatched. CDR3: CASSRELAGGRDTQYF. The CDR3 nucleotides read TGTGCCAGCAGCCGGGAACTAGCGGGAGGGAGAGATACGCAGTATTTT.

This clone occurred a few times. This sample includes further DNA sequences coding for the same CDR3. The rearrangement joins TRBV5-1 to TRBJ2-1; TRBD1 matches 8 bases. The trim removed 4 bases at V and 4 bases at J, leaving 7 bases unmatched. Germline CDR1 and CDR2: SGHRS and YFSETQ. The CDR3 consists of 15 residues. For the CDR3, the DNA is TGCGCCAGCAGCCTTACAGGGGGTTCATACAATGAGCAGTTCTTC. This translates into CASSLTGGSYNEQFF.

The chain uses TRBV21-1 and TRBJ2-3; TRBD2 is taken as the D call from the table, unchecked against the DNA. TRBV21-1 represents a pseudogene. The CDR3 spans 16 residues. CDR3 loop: CASSRSPVMSTDTQYF. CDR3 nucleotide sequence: TGTGCCAGCAGCCGGTCACCGGTCATGAGCACAGATACGCAGTATTTT.

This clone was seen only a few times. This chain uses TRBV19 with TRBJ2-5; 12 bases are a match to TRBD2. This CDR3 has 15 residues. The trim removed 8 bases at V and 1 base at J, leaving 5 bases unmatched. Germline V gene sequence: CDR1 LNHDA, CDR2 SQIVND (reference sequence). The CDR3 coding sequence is TGTGCCAGTTCCCCGACTAGCGGGGGCCAAGAGACCCAGTACTTC. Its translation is CASSPTSGGQETQYF.

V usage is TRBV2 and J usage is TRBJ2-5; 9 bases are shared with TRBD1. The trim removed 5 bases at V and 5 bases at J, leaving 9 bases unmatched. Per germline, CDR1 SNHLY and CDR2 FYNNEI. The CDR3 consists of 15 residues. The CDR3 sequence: CASSNTMGTGETQYF. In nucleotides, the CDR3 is TGTGCCAGCAGTAATACCATGGGGACAGGGGAGACCCAGTACTTC.

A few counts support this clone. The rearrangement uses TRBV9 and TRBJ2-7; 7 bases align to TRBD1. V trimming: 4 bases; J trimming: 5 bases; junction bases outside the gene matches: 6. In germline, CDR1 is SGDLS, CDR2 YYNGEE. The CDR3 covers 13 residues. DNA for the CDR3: TGTGCCAGCAGCCCCGGGACAGTAGACGAGCAGTACTTC. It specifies CASSPGTVDEQYF.

The CDR3, as DNA: TGTGCCTGGGGCACCGACTATGGCTACACCTTC. Translation gives CAWGTDYGYTF. The rearrangement uses TRBV30 and TRBJ1-2, with D unclear. Germline CDR1 GTSNPN, CDR2 SVGIG (reference sequence). The CDR3 is 11 amino acids. The ends were cut back, 5 bases at V and 3 bases at J, with 7 bases in the middle.

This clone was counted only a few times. The CDR3 is CASSGSRTYNEQFF. The CDR3 DNA sequence: TGTGCCAGCTCAGGGAGTAGAACCTACAATGAGCAGTTCTTC. V and J are TRBV18 and TRBJ2-1, with D possibly matching TRBD2 (5 bases). The V and J ends lost 5 bases and 2 bases respectively, with 10 bases between them. Looked up from germline, CDR1 is KGHSH and CDR2 is LQKENI. The CDR3 has 14 amino acids.

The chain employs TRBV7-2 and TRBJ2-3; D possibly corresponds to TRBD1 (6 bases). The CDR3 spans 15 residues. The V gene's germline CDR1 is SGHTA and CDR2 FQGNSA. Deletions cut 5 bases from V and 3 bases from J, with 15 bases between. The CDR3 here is CASSRTGTRTDTQYF. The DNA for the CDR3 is TGTGCCAGCAGCCGAACAGGGACAAGAACAGATACGCAGTATTTT.

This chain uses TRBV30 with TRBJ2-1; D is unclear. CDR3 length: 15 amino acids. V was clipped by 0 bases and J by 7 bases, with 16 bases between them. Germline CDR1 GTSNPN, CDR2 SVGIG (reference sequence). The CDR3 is CAWSVRPGASNEQFF. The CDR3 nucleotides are TGTGCCTGGAGTGTACGGCCTGGCGCTAGTAATGAGCAGTTCTTC.

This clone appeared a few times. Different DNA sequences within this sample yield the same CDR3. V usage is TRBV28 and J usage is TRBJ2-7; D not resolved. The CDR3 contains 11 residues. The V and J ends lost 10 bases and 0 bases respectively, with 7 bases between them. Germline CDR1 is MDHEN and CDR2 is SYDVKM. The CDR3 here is CATTGSYEQYF. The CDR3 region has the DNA TGTGCCACAACGGGCTCCTACGAGCAGTACTTC.

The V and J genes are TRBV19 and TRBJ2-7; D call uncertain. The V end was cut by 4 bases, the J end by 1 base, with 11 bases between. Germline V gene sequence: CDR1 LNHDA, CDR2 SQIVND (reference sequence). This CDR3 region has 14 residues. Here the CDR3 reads CASSTLPSSYEQYF. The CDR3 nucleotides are TGTGCCAGTAGTACCCTACCAAGTTCCTACGAGCAGTACTTC.

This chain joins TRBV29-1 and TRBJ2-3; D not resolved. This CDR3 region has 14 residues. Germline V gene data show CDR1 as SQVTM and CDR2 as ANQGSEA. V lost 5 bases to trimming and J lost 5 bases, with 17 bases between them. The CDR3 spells CSVSVLVNEDTQYF. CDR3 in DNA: TGCAGCGTTTCCGTTCTAGTTAACGAAGATACGCAGTATTTT.

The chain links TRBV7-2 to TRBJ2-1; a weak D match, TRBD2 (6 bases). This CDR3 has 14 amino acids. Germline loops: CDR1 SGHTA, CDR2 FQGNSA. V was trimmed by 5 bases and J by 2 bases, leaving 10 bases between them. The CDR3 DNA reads TGTGCCAGCAGCCGGTCGGGGGCCTACAATGAGCAGTTCTTC. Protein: CASSRSGAYNEQFF.

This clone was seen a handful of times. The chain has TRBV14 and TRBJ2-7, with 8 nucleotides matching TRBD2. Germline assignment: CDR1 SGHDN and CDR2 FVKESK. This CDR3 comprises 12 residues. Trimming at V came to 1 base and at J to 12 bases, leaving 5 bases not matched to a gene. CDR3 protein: CASSQGLGLVYF. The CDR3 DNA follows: TGTGCCAGCAGCCAAGGGTTGGGACTAGTGTACTTC.

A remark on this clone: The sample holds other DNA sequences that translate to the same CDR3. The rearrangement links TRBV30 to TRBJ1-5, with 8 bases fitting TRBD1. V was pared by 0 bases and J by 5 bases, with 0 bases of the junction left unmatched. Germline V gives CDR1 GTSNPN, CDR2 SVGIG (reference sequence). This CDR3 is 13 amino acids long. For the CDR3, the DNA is TGTGCCTGGAGTGTACAGGGGGATCAGCCCCAGCATTTT. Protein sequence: CAWSVQGDQPQHF.

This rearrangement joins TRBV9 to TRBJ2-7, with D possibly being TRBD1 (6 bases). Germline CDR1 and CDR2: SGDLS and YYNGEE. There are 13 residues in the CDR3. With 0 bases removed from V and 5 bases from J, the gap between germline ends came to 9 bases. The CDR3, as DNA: TGTGCCAGCAGCGTAGAAGCAGGGGACGAGCAGTACTTC. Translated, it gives CASSVEAGDEQYF.

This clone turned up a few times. The CDR3 nucleotides are TGTGCCAGCAGTTTCTCGGGTCTCGGGGTCCATGAGCAGTTCTTC. Amino acid sequence: CASSFSGLGVHEQFF. The chain couples TRBV28 to TRBJ2-1, with D possibly being TRBD2 (5 bases). V was pared by 3 bases and J by 8 bases, with 17 bases between. CDR1 is MDHEN, CDR2 SYDVKM, per germline. The CDR3 loop spans 15 amino acids.

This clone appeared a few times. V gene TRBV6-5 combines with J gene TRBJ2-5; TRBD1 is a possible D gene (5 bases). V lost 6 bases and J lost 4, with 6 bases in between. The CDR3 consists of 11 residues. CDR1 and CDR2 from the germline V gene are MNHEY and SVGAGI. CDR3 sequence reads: CASSQGETQYF. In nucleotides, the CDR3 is TGTGCCAGCAGCCAGGGAGAGACCCAGTACTTC.

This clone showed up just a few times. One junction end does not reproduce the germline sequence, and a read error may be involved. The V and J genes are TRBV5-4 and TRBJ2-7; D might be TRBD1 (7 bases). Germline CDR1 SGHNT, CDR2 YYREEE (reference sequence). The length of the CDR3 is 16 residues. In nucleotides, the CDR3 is TGTGCCAGCAGTTTGGTTTCGAGGGGGCGTAGCGGCGAGCAGTACTTC. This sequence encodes CASSLVSRGRSGEQYF.

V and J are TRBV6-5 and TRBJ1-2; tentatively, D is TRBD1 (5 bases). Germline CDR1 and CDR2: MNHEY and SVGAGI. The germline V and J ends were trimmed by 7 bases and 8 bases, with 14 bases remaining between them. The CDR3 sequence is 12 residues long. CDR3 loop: CASTDGTLGYTF. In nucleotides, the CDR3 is TGTGCCAGCACCGACGGGACTTTAGGCTACACCTTC.